The source of this T cell receptor beta chain is a study of spatial heterogeneity in lung cancer (dated by TCRdb to the late 2010s). In the study overall: More beta-chain than alpha-chain transcripts were consistently detected, likely reflecting higher beta-chain transcript abundance. In the raw uncorrected reads, each unique combination of TCR and UMI appeared on average more than ten times. The study quantitatively compared TCR alpha and beta repertoires across multiple tumor regions, matched nontumor lung and blood in non-small cell lung cancer. The study linked features of the TCR repertoire to counts of nonsynonymous mutations, which were determined by whole-exome sequencing of tumor tissue. Both alpha and beta chains were TCR-sequenced in hundreds of tumor regions, some 64 matched nontumor lung samples and 56 PBMC samples obtained at surgery. The investigation overall reported the following: Additional single-cell paired TCR alpha and beta sequencing was considered necessary to confirm, at a functional level, the hypothesis that regional TCRs recognize regional mutations.

By share, this clonotype ranks as medium-sized (0.01 to 0.1%). This receptor's antigen is unknown. No qualities accompany the bases; no much larger clone lies one base away. Libraries came from 5' RACE. These reads were obtained on a NextSeq 500. In the TCR library protocol, a unique molecular identifier was attached to each TCR cDNA molecule so that PCR and sequencing errors could be corrected. Processing in the source paper ran as follows. Decombinator tools were used for TCR identification, UMI-based error correction and CDR3 extraction. Expanded TCRs were defined as those above a frequency of 2 per 1,000, corresponding to the top 1% of the tumor frequency distribution. Each repertoire was subsampled 100 times to 5,000 TCRs, after which Renyi diversity was computed with the R vegan package. CDR3 similarity networks were built from amino acid triplet string-kernel similarity, with CDR3s being connected when pairwise similarity was above 0.82. Using fastp trimming at Q25 and MiXCR clonotype assembly, TCRdb reanalyzed the public sequencing data and kept in-frame beta chains. CDR3 protein sequences are deduplicated, and each keeps its most common genes and DNA. TCRdb's processing, not the authors', yielded these V and J calls. The table for this sample lists some 4,000 distinct CDR3 sequences; about 25% of them were counted only once. The top ten constitute approximately 15% of the sample.

The sample's time point label, in plain terms: sample taken at primary tumor resection. TCR sequencing used whole RNA extracted from tumor and nontumor lung tissue, or from cryopreserved PBMC samples, without cell sorting. Donors were around 69 patients with early-stage, untreated non-small cell lung cancer from the lung TRACERx cohort. Patients were selected for TCR sequencing only if sufficient RNA was available from at least two tumor regions. Tumor and adjacent nontumor lung specimens were reviewed by a lung pathologist before selection. The starting material was normal lung tissue next to the tumor, obtained at surgery. This TCR came from a male donor with early-stage non-small cell lung cancer.

The DNA reads TGTGCCAGCAGTTCCGGAGACAGGGGCCCAGCTACCTCCGAGCAGTACGTC. This translates into CASSSGDRGPATSEQYV. The chain is made from TRBV6-2 or TRBV6-3 and TRBJ2-7, and 8 bases in between align with TRBD1. The junction shows trimming of 4 bases on V and 6 bases on J, and the gene matches do not reach 17 bases of it. Reading from cysteine to valine, the CDR3 counts 17 amino acids. Kept here is only the CDR3 DNA, which spans 51 bases and is read in frame from base 1. Based on the germline V gene, the CDR1 and CDR2 sequences are MNHEY and SVGEGT.